This passage covers 9 T cell receptor beta chains from one sample sequenced in a study of T cells in Graves' hyperthyroidism and ophthalmopathy. TCR beta CDR3 regions were amplified from RNA. First-round RT-PCR targeting the TCR CDR3 was performed with the HTBI primer set. One entry per CDR3 protein, called by TCRdb with MiXCR from the multiplex PCR reads. The table lists 480,000 or so distinct CDR3 sequences, 46% of them singletons. Sample: peripheral blood or thyroid tissue (not recorded which). The receptors stem from an adult woman with Graves' disease, either hyperthyroidism or ophthalmopathy (not recorded which).

This clonotype was counted between two and nine times. V usage is TRBV7-2 and J usage is TRBJ2-2, with TRBD1 as a possible D gene (7 bases). This CDR3 has 13 residues. Trimming cost V 4 bases and J 7 bases, with 10 bases left between them. Germline V gene data show CDR1 as SGHTA and CDR2 as FQGNSA. CDR3 nucleotide sequence: TGTGCCAGCAGCTGGAGGGGGCTCGGGGAGCTGTTTTTT. This gives the protein CASSWRGLGELFF.

V gene TRBV15 combines with J gene TRBJ2-5; either TRBD1 or TRBD2 may fit D (6 bases each). Looked up from germline, CDR1 is LNHNV and CDR2 is YYDKDF (reference sequence). Trimming shortened V by 4 bases and J by 1 base, and 16 bases separated the two germline ends. The CDR3 covers 16 residues. The CDR3 reads CATSMGGAKGQETQYF. The CDR3 DNA reads as TGTGCCACCAGCATGGGGGGCGCAAAGGGCCAAGAGACCCAGTACTTC.

This clonotype was seen ten or more times. The chain carries TRBV14 and TRBJ1-3; 7 nucleotides match TRBD1. CDR3 length equals 15 residues. Germline CDR1 and CDR2: SGHDN and FVKESK. V lost 2 bases to trimming and J lost 4 bases; unmatched junction nucleotides: 5. The CDR3 sequence is CASSQRQGTGNTIYF. CDR3 in DNA: TGTGCCAGCAGCCAAAGACAGGGTACCGGAAACACCATATATTTT. The variable domain in full, with the rest retrieved from reference TRBV14 and TRBJ1-3, is EAGVTQFPSHSVIEKGQTVTLRCDPISGHDNLYWYRRVMGKEIKFLLHFVKESKQDESGMPNNRFLAERTGGTYSTLKVQPAELEDSGVYFCASSQRQGTGNTIYFGEGSWLTVV.

About this clonotype: The junction and the germline gene differ at one end; a read error may be behind it. The gene calls are TRBV5-1 and TRBJ2-2; D is uncertain. Germline V gene sequence: CDR1 SGHRS, CDR2 YFSETQ. The CDR3 is made up of 16 amino acids. The CDR3 protein is CVSSLTDVLITGELFF. The CDR3 DNA is TGCGTCAGCAGCTTGACCGACGTTTTAATCACCGGGGAGCTGTTTTTT.

This clonotype was recorded at least ten times. The chain carries TRBV11-2 and TRBJ1-5; 7 nucleotides line up with TRBD1. CDR1 SGHAT and CDR2 FQNNGV come from the germline V gene. CDR3 length: 14 amino acids. The V gene end was trimmed by 5 bases and the J gene end by 3 bases; junction bases not matched to a gene: 4. The CDR3 region is CASSKQGNNQPQHF. CDR3 sequence (DNA): TGTGCCAGCAGCAAACAGGGGAACAATCAGCCCCAGCATTTT.

This clonotype occurred a few times. The genes are TRBV24-1 and TRBJ1-3; D is undetermined. The CDR3 runs to 13 residues. The germline V gene has CDR1 KGHDR and CDR2 SFDVKD. The V gene lost 4 bases and the J gene lost 2 bases, with 5 bases spanning the gap. Here the CDR3 reads CATSDRPGNTIYF. CDR3 coding DNA: TGTGCCACCAGTGACAGGCCTGGAAACACCATATATTTT.

CDR3: CAIRGGQGRETQYF. The CDR3 bases are TGTGCCATCAGGGGAGGACAGGGTAGGGAGACCCAGTACTTC. The rearrangement links TRBV10-3 to TRBJ2-5; the match to TRBD1 covers 8 bases. This CDR3 comprises 14 residues. Germline V gives CDR1 ENHRY, CDR2 SYGVKD. Trimming took 6 bases from V and 5 from J; bases not matched to a gene: 8.

This chain connects TRBV14 to TRBJ2-7; 8 bases fit TRBD1. The junction had 3 bases not matched to a gene; V was cut back by 0 bases and J by 2 bases. The CDR3 loop spans 15 amino acids. Per the germline V gene, CDR1 is SGHDN and CDR2 is FVKESK. CDR3 nucleotide sequence: TGTGCCAGCAGCCAAGACGTGGGACAGGCCTACGAGCAGTACTTC. Its protein product is CASSQDVGQAYEQYF.

V and J are TRBV11-2 and TRBJ2-5, with D hard to call. V was cut by 5 bases and J by 3 bases, with 19 bases left in between. The CDR3 sequence is 16 residues long. In germline, CDR1 is SGHAT, CDR2 FQNNGV. The CDR3 DNA follows: TGTGCCAGCAGCATGAGAGCAAGGGTAGGGAAAGAGACCCAGTACTTC. This codes for CASSMRARVGKETQYF.